The source of this T cell receptor (beta chain) is a study of CD8+CD57+ T cells in acquired aplastic anemia (dated by TCRdb to 2017 to 2018). A note on the overall study: A mean of around 3.3 ug of DNA, ranging from roughly 0.2 to 30 ug, was extracted from sorted CD4+ and CD8+ cells. CD8+CD57+ expansion was defined as frequency above the mean frequency observed in healthy subjects.

Patients chosen for sequencing had shown expansion of CD8+CD57+ cells by flow cytometry. All patients had severe acquired aplastic anemia diagnosed by International Study of Aplastic Anemia and Agranulocytosis and Camitta criteria. No therapy had been received by the patients at the time of blood sampling. In the study, sorted CD4+ and CD8+ blood T cells from patients with severe aplastic anemia and from healthy subjects underwent deep sequencing of TCR repertoires. Patients were enrolled under clinicaltrials.gov protocols 00001620, 01623167, 00001397, 00071045, 00081523 and 00961064 in the USA. Ficoll-Paque density gradient centrifugation was used to isolate peripheral blood mononuclear cells. Before DNA extraction, CD4+ and CD8+ T cells were sorted with FACS or magnetic beads. Clipping removes 5 bases from V and 2 bases from J, with 3 as the unmatched junction base count. CDR1 and CDR2 were assigned from the germline V gene as SGHRS and YFSETQ. The CDR3 goes from the cysteine to the phenylalanine over 13 residues. The read is trimmed to its CDR3 DNA, 39 bases read in frame from base 1.

A word on this clonotype: What this receptor recognizes is not known. The input lacks base qualities; no much larger clone sits a single base away.

The study at large found these results: Between patients and healthy controls, no significant difference in CD8+ Simpson's diversity was found (P=0.060). Although roughly 30 CD8+ CDR3 sequences were shared by patients and controls, these sequences appeared highly expressed in patients and within the immunodominant clones of patients.

Genomic DNA was used as template for profiling of TCR beta VDJ combinations and CDR3 sequences. TCR repertoire sequencing was run on an Illumina HiSeq 2000. Under the source paper's analysis protocol: TRBV/TRBJ rearrangement plots, CDR3 size and DJ length profiles, and Simpson's diversity index were used to evaluate the repertoires. Whichever DNA sequence was most abundant in the deep sequencing data was defined as the immunodominant clone. CDR3 amino acid sequences were screened for sharing across subjects and were compared with published repertoires and the VDJdb database. The public reads were reanalyzed by TCRdb: fastp trimming at Q25, MiXCR alignment, in-frame beta chains only. One record per CDR3 amino acid sequence lists the most common genes and DNA. What appears here as the V and J calls and clone size reflects TCRdb's work, not the paper's. Here the sample has about 250,000 distinct CDR3 sequences; roughly half occur a single time. The ten largest clonotypes hold roughly 8% of the sample.

The TCR originated in a human donor with aplastic anemia. Sequencing was performed on sorted CD4+, CD8+, or CD8+CD57+ T cells (not recorded which) from PBMCs. The chain is encoded by TRBV5-1 joined to TRBJ1-2; 7 of the junction bases match TRBD1. The CDR3 region has the sequence CASRPGQNYGYTF. The bases read TGCGCCAGCAGACCGGGACAGAACTATGGCTACACCTTC.